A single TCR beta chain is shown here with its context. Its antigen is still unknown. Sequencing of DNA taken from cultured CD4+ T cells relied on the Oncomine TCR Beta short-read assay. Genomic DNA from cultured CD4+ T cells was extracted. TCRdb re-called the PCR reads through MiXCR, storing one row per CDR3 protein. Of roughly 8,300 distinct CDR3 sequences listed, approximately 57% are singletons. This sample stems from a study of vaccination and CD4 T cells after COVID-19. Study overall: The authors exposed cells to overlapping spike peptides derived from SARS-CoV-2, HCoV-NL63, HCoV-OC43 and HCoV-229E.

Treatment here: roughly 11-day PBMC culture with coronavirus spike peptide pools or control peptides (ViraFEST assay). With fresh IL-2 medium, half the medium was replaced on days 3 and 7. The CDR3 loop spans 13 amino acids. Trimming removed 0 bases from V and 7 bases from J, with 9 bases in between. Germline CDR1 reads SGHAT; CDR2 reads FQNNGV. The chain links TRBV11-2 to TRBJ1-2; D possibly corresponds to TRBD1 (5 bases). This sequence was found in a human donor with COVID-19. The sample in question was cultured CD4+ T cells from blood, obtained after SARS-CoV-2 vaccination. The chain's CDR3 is CASSLDGQGGYTF. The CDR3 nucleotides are TGTGCCAGCAGCTTAGATGGCCAGGGTGGCTACACCTTC.